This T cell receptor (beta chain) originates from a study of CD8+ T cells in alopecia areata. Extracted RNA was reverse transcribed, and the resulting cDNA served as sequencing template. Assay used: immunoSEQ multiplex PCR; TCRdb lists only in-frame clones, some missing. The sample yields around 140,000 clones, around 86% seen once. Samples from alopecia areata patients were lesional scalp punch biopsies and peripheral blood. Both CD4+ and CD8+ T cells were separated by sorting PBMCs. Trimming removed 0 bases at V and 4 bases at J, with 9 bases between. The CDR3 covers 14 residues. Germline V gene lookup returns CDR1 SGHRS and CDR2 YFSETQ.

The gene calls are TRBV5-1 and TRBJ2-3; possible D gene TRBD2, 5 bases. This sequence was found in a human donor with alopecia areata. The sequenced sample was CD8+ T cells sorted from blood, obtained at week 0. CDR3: CASSLGEGADTQYF. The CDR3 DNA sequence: TGCGCCAGCAGCTTGGGTGAGGGAGCAGATACGCAGTATTTT.